This TCR beta chain is from a study of human T cells and chemical hapten exposure (dated by TCRdb to the early 2020s). With respect to the entire study: For sensitization, 2% DPC in acetone was applied to a 2 cm by 2 cm area of upper inner arm skin. Weekly therapeutic DPC doses were additionally applied to the scalp of patients throughout the approximately 25-week study period. Patch tests used Finn chambers with 0.01% DPC on the upper back, scored after 6 days by International Contact Dermatitis Research Group standards. Most of the patients in the cohort were female, and the cohort covered alopecia areata with under or over 50% scalp involvement, alopecia totalis and alopecia universalis. Libraries were combined into a pool for sequencing, and differences in TCR yield between samples came mainly from small differences in library volumes within the pool. In alopecia patients, the study followed how the peripheral blood TCR repertoire changed in vivo over primary and secondary sensitization to diphenylcyclopropenone (DPC), a hapten. Blood samples were taken from patients before sensitization (week 0) and at 2, 6 and about 24 weeks after DPC sensitization. For TCR sequencing, blood came from 25 to 30 alopecia patients at anywhere from one to four time points (pre-sensitization, 2, 6 and 24 weeks). The investigation overall reported the following: Patch test score correlated positively with the number of PT1 expanded TCRs, reaching significance at thresholds 8, 16 and 32 but not at 4. Significantly more large CDR3 similarity clusters were formed by expanded TCRs than by pre-sensitization or healthy control sets, consistent with antigen-driven responses. Because all patients had alopecia, a presumed autoimmune disease, the immune response of the patients might differ from that of healthy individuals. Repeated subsampling changed both the strength of the expansion versus patch-test correlation and the threshold at which that correlation became significant. No change with DPC sensitization was found in the number of TCRs above 1 in 1000 frequency, and no evidence of global repertoire structure alterations was found.

Unmatched junction bases come to 12, with V trimmed by 6 bases and J by 0 bases. The CDR3 runs 18 amino acids, cysteine and phenylalanine included. CDR3 DNA only is kept here, 54 bases in frame from base 1. CDR1 is given as LNHDA and CDR2 as SQIVND, both from the germline V gene (reference sequence). This clonotype appeared a few times. Its binding antigen is unknown. No much larger clone exists at a distance of one base, and base qualities are not known. The library was prepared using RACE. This sample was sequenced with a NextSeq 500. During library preparation, unique molecular identifiers were attached to individual cDNA molecules so that TCRs could be counted quantitatively and reproducibly. Both TCR alpha and TCR beta chains were sequenced from each blood RNA sample. In the source study's methods: A median of about 87,000 TCRs per sample was observed, with a range of about 23,224 to 690,600. V, J and CDR3 annotation of the TCR reads was performed with the Decombinator software suite. To make PS versus PT1 abundance plots, every sample was subsampled to the same number of TCRs (28,000). Expanded TCRs were defined as absent before sensitization and observed at least eight times at the 2-week time point. TCRdb reran the public reads through fastp at Q25 and MiXCR, keeping productive beta chains. CDR3 protein duplicates are merged, each entry listing the most common genes and DNA. TCRdb's processing, not the authors', yielded these V and J calls. Across this sample there are about 120,000 distinct CDR3 sequences, with 9.5% to 13% seen only once. 1.1% to 1.5% of the sample rests with the top ten.

Read against the paper, the sample's time point label means: patch test 1, 2 weeks after DPC sensitization. According to the study, the label for this sample's treatment or condition signals: therapeutic diphenylcyclopropenone sensitization with weekly scalp DPC. Blood at each patch-test visit was drawn before the patch test was applied. Patients were eligible if aged 18 to 70, diagnosed with alopecia and judged suitable for DPC therapy, and pregnant patients were excluded. Total RNA was extracted from unfractionated whole blood that had been collected in Tempus Blood RNA tubes. The rearranged chain carries TRBV19 and TRBJ2-2; 8 bases in the junction line up with TRBD2. The source is a woman in her fifties or sixties with alopecia areata. Some clones in this sample may be carry-over from other donors' samples. The starting material was whole blood, obtained in connection with sensitization to the hapten diphenylcyclopropenone (DPC). DNA sequence: TGTGCCAGTAGCCGCGTAGCGGGGCGCCCCTCGAACACCGGGGAGCTGTTTTTT. This codes for CASSRVAGRPSNTGELFF.